What follows are 30 T cell receptor beta chains derived from one specimen sequenced in a study of response to subunit inactivated influenza vaccine. MiXCR was run by TCRdb on the RT-PCR reads, yielding one entry per CDR3 protein. The sample holds just under 550,000 distinct CDR3 sequences, roughly 25% seen once. These data also featured in a second study, about T cells expressing NK-cell markers. That investigation notes: Scientists made TCR beta cDNA using 5'RACE template switching with UMIs.

This specimen consisted of CD4+ T cells sorted from PBMCs, obtained approximately 13 days after vaccination. These receptors were taken from a man in his fifties who received an inactivated influenza vaccine.

The chain combines TRBV7-8 with TRBJ1-5; 7 bases match TRBD1. The germline gives CDR1 SGHVS, CDR2 FQNEAQ. Trimming removed 3 bases from V and 8 bases from J; junction bases left unmatched: 4. The CDR3 has 13 residues. CDR3 coding DNA: TGTGCCAGCAGCTTGGACAGGAGGGAGCCCCAGCATTTT. It encodes CASSLDRREPQHF.

The chain is built from TRBV28 and TRBJ1-2; D is undetermined. This CDR3 has 14 amino acids. The germline gives CDR1 MDHEN, CDR2 SYDVKM. Trimming shortened V by 1 base and J by 8 bases, and 14 bases separated the two germline ends. CDR3 loop: CASSLSLSVGGYTF. The DNA of the CDR3 is TGTGCCAGCAGTTTATCCTTGAGCGTTGGAGGCTACACCTTC.

CDR3 sequence: CATRPSAGGTDTQYF. The DNA of the CDR3 is TGTGCCACCAGACCCTCAGCGGGCGGAACAGATACGCAGTATTTT. V usage is TRBV10-3 and J usage is TRBJ2-3; D may be TRBD2 (6 bases). The CDR3 has 15 amino acids. From germline, CDR1 is ENHRY and CDR2 SYGVKD. Trimming pared 10 bases from V and 3 bases from J, leaving 20 bases between.

This clonotype was counted ten times or more. The chain has TRBV7-2 and TRBJ2-1; D is unclear. The CDR3 is 14 residues long. Germline V CDR1 and CDR2: SGHTA, FQGNSA. Trimming cost V 5 bases and J 3 bases, with 11 bases left between them. CDR3: CASSKPGDYNEQFF. The CDR3 DNA reads TGTGCCAGCAGCAAACCGGGCGACTACAATGAGCAGTTCTTC.

The rearrangement links TRBV29-1 to TRBJ2-7; tentatively, D is TRBD2 (5 bases). CDR1 SQVTM and CDR2 ANQGSEA come from the germline V gene. Trimming shortened V by 6 bases and J by 7 bases, and 16 bases separated the two germline ends. This CDR3 contains 12 residues. CDR3 protein: CSVADGVGEQYF. As DNA, the CDR3 is TGCAGCGTCGCGGACGGGGTGGGGGAGCAGTACTTC.

At least ten counts were recorded for this clonotype. Relative to the germline gene, one junction end is altered; a read error may explain this. V and J are TRBV12-3 or TRBV12-4 and TRBJ2-7, with 7 bases identical to TRBD1. The CDR3 is 13 residues long. The CDR3 sequence is CASSLGTVYEQYF. The CDR3 DNA is TGTGCCAGCAGCTTAGGGACAGTCTACGAGCAGTACTTC.

This clonotype was detected only a few times. The chain employs TRBV9 and TRBJ2-3; TRBD2 matches 9 bases. The length of the CDR3 is 16 residues. J lost 2 bases, V lost 4 bases, and 8 bases had no gene match. Germline CDR1 reads SGDLS; CDR2 reads YYNGEE. DNA of the CDR3: TGTGCCAGCAGCCCACGGCGACTAGCGGACACAGATACGCAGTATTTT. This gives the protein CASSPRRLADTDTQYF.

The chain combines TRBV7-8 with TRBJ1-5; TRBD1 is a possible D gene (5 bases). Trimming stripped 1 base from V and 3 bases from J, with 13 bases between. The germline gives CDR1 SGHVS, CDR2 FQNEAQ. CDR3 length equals 16 residues. CDR3 region: CASSLVGGTFNQPQHF. DNA of the CDR3: TGTGCCAGCAGCTTAGTGGGCGGGACCTTCAATCAGCCCCAGCATTTT.

The chain has TRBV4-2 and TRBJ2-5; 10 bases fit TRBD2. This CDR3 has 16 amino acids. Trimming took 2 bases from V and 2 from J; bases not matched to a gene: 5. In germline, CDR1 is LGHNA, CDR2 YNFKEQ. CDR3 loop: CASSQRRTSGQETQYF. The CDR3, as DNA: TGTGCCAGCAGCCAAAGACGGACTAGCGGACAAGAGACCCAGTACTTC.

This clonotype was observed a handful of times. This chain links TRBV12-3 or TRBV12-4 with TRBJ2-4; the D gene is possibly TRBD1 (5 bases). V dropped 3 bases and J dropped 6 bases, with 12 bases sitting between them. CDR3 length: 14 amino acids. The CDR3 sequence: CASSFEEGVNIQYF. The DNA for the CDR3 is TGTGCCAGCAGTTTTGAGGAAGGGGTAAACATTCAGTACTTC.

This clonotype has a single count. The rearrangement joins TRBV7-2 to TRBJ2-7, with TRBD1 matching 10 bases. With V trimmed by 3 bases and J by 6 bases, 2 bases remained unmatched. Germline V gene lookup returns CDR1 SGHTA and CDR2 FQGNSA. This CDR3 comprises 13 residues. Written as DNA, the CDR3 is TGTGCCAGCAGCTTTGGGGACAGGGGCGAGCAGTACTTC. It translates to CASSFGDRGEQYF.

This clonotype came up a few times. The chain employs TRBV5-5 and TRBJ2-2; 8 bases are a match to TRBD1. With 5 bases clipped from V and 2 bases from J, the junction kept 5 bases outside the gene matches. From germline, CDR1 is SGHKS and CDR2 YYEKEE (reference sequence). This CDR3 contains 15 residues. The CDR3 sequence: CASRPGTGNTGELFF. The CDR3 DNA reads TGTGCCAGCAGACCCGGGACAGGCAACACCGGGGAGCTGTTTTTT.

This chain links TRBV29-1 with TRBJ1-4; D gene unclear. Per germline, CDR1 SQVTM and CDR2 ANQGSEA. V was clipped by 6 bases and J by 0 bases, with 11 bases between them. The CDR3 is 14 amino acids. Here the CDR3 reads CSVLGSATNEKLFF. Here the CDR3 DNA reads TGCAGCGTCCTAGGGAGTGCAACTAATGAAAAACTGTTTTTT.

The chain employs TRBV5-1 and TRBJ2-7; weak D call: TRBD1 (6 bases). CDR3 length: 14 residues. The V gene lost 1 base and the J gene lost 2 bases, with 10 bases spanning the gap. Germline V gene data show CDR1 as SGHRS and CDR2 as YFSETQ. CDR3 nucleotide sequence: TGCGCCAGCAGCTTGACAGGGTTGACCTACGAGCAGTACTTC. Residues: CASSLTGLTYEQYF.

The chain joins TRBV28 to TRBJ2-7; D may be TRBD1 (6 bases). The CDR3 has 14 residues. Germline V gene sequence: CDR1 MDHEN, CDR2 SYDVKM. The V gene lost 6 bases and the J gene lost 1 base, with 13 bases spanning the gap. The CDR3 region has the DNA TGTGCCAGCAGGGTCATAGGGGGATCCTACGAGCAGTACTTC. Residues: CASRVIGGSYEQYF.

This clonotype has a handful of counts. The chain couples TRBV7-2 to TRBJ1-4; no firm D call. V dropped 5 bases and J dropped 8 bases, with 15 bases sitting between them. The CDR3 covers 14 residues. CDR1 SGHTA and CDR2 FQGNSA come from the germline V gene. The CDR3 sequence is CASSPQALDEKLFF. Written as DNA, the CDR3 is TGTGCCAGCAGCCCCCAAGCCTTGGACGAAAAACTGTTTTTT.

This clonotype was seen only a few times. The V call is TRBV5-1, the J call TRBJ2-3, with unresolved D. V was cut by 0 bases and J by 4 bases, with 18 bases left in between. The germline gives CDR1 SGHRS, CDR2 YFSETQ. There are 17 residues in the CDR3. The CDR3 loop is CASSLARLVPKADTQYF. In DNA form, the CDR3 reads TGCGCCAGCAGCTTGGCCAGATTAGTCCCGAAGGCAGATACGCAGTATTTT.

This chain connects TRBV5-1 to TRBJ2-2; 7 bases line up with TRBD1. Germline lookup yields CDR1 SGHRS and CDR2 YFSETQ. Trimming took 6 bases from V and 0 from J; bases not matched to a gene: 5. The CDR3 covers 15 residues. The CDR3 sequence: CASTSGTANTGELFF. The CDR3 region has the DNA TGCGCCAGCACCTCGGGGACAGCGAACACCGGGGAGCTGTTTTTT.

This chain links TRBV15 with TRBJ1-6, with 11 bases fitting TRBD1. CDR3 length equals 18 residues. Trimming took 1 base from V and 6 from J; bases not matched to a gene: 8. Germline V gene sequence: CDR1 LNHNV, CDR2 YYDKDF (reference sequence). This CDR3 reads CATSRAGQGARLNSPLHF. In nucleotides, the CDR3 is TGTGCCACCAGCAGAGCAGGACAGGGGGCGCGTCTTAATTCACCCCTCCACTTT.

The CDR3 sequence is CASSQGREGTDGYTF. CDR3 in DNA: TGTGCCAGCAGCCAAGGGAGGGAGGGGACGGATGGCTACACCTTC. V gene TRBV14 combines with J gene TRBJ1-2; weak D call: TRBD1 (5 bases). The length of the CDR3 is 15 residues. Per germline, CDR1 SGHDN and CDR2 FVKESK. V lost 1 base, J lost 6 bases, and 15 bases lay in between. The entire variable domain, with the rest obtained from reference TRBV14 and TRBJ1-2, is as follows: EAGVTQFPSHSVIEKGQTVTLRCDPISGHDNLYWYRRVMGKEIKFLLHFVKESKQDESGMPNNRFLAERTGGTYSTLKVQPAELEDSGVYFCASSQGREGTDGYTFGSGTRLTVV.

This clonotype came up a few times. The chain has TRBV20-1 and TRBJ2-3; 9 bases are a match to TRBD2. The V and J ends lost 2 bases and 2 bases, in that order; junction bases with no gene match: 8. CDR3 size: 16 residues. Germline V gives CDR1 DFQATT, CDR2 SNEGSKA (reference sequence). This chain's CDR3 is CSARLAGRPYTDTQYF. Here the CDR3 DNA reads TGCAGTGCTAGACTAGCGGGGCGGCCATACACAGATACGCAGTATTTT.

This clonotype appeared many times. The chain has TRBV18 and TRBJ2-5; maybe TRBD1 (6 bases). The germline V and J ends were trimmed by 3 bases and 1 base, with 18 bases remaining between them. The length of the CDR3 is 17 residues. Looked up from germline, CDR1 is KGHSH and CDR2 is LQKENI. The CDR3 loop is CASSPSQGFWGQETQYF. CDR3 nucleotide sequence: TGTGCCAGCTCACCGTCCCAGGGGTTTTGGGGCCAAGAGACCCAGTACTTC.

This clonotype was recorded at least ten times. The V and J genes are TRBV30 and TRBJ1-3; D is unresolved. CDR3 size: 14 residues. Trimming pared 6 bases from V and 2 bases from J, leaving 14 bases between. Germline values: CDR1 GTSNPN, CDR2 SVGIG (reference sequence). The chain's CDR3 is CACQEAYAGNTIYF. In DNA, the CDR3 is TGTGCCTGCCAAGAGGCCTATGCTGGAAACACCATATATTTT. Supplemented by reference TRBV30 and TRBJ1-3, the full variable domain reads SQTIHQWPATLVQPVGSPLSLECTVEGTSNPNLYWYRQAAGRGLQLLFYSVGIGQISSEVPQNLSASRPQDRQFILSSKKLLLSDSGFYLCACQEAYAGNTIYFGEGSWLTVV.

This clonotype was observed a handful of times. The chain has TRBV5-1 and TRBJ1-5; 7 nucleotides match TRBD1. The length of the CDR3 is 15 residues. Per germline, CDR1 SGHRS and CDR2 YFSETQ. J was trimmed by 3 bases and V by 5 bases; bases with no gene match: 8. CDR3 region: CASSSTGDYNQPQHF. In nucleotides, the CDR3 is TGCGCCAGCAGTTCCACAGGGGACTACAATCAGCCCCAGCATTTT.

The CDR3 is CASSGQGWENTEAFF. CDR3 DNA: TGTGCCAGCAGTGGACAGGGCTGGGAGAACACTGAAGCTTTCTTT. The rearrangement uses TRBV2 and TRBJ1-1; TRBD1 agrees at 7 bases. The ends lost 4 bases at V and 1 base at J; junction bases unmatched: 6. This CDR3 region has 15 residues. CDR1 and CDR2 (germline): SNHLY, FYNNEI.

This clonotype was detected many times. This rearrangement joins TRBV6-6 to TRBJ2-3; tentatively, D is TRBD1 or TRBD2 (6 bases each). With 7 bases removed from V and 8 bases from J, the gap between germline ends came to 16 bases. Germline V gene sequence: CDR1 MNHNY, CDR2 SVGAGI (reference sequence). CDR3 length: 13 residues. CDR3 amino acids: CASIPGAGSTQYF. In nucleotides, the CDR3 is TGTGCCAGCATCCCGGGGGCTGGCAGTACGCAGTATTTT.

Only a few counts were recorded for this clonotype. The V and J genes are TRBV7-3 and TRBJ2-1; no clear D. The V gene's germline CDR1 is SGHTA and CDR2 FQGTGA. The CDR3 covers 15 residues. The V end lost 1 base, the J end lost 4 bases, and 11 bases lay between the germline ends. The CDR3 nucleotides read TGTGCCAGCAGCTTAAGAGGACCCGATTACAATGAGCAGTTCTTC. This translates into CASSLRGPDYNEQFF.

This clonotype showed up just a few times. The chain links TRBV28 to TRBJ1-2; D gene uncertain. Trimming stripped 2 bases from V and 3 bases from J, with 7 bases between. The CDR3 totals 13 residues. Germline V gene sequence: CDR1 MDHEN, CDR2 SYDVKM. As DNA, the CDR3 is TGTGCCAGCAGTTTAAACGGCTACTATGGCTACACCTTC. Translating gives CASSLNGYYGYTF.

This clonotype was seen ten or more times. The chain recombines TRBV6-2 or TRBV6-3 with TRBJ2-7; D gene ambiguous. Germline assignment: CDR1 MNHEY and CDR2 SVGEGT. The CDR3 is made up of 12 amino acids. The germline V and J ends were trimmed by 1 base and 0 bases, with 1 base remaining between them. The CDR3 here is CASSYYSYEQYF. The CDR3 coding sequence is TGTGCCAGCAGTTACTACTCCTACGAGCAGTACTTC.

V gene TRBV30 combines with J gene TRBJ2-1; 10 positions match TRBD2. V shed 4 bases, J shed 10 bases, and the junction held 7 bases outside the gene matches. The CDR3 contains 13 residues. Germline V CDR1 and CDR2: GTSNPN, SVGIG (reference sequence). This CDR3 is CAWTAGGLREQFF. CDR3 nucleotides: TGTGCCTGGACAGCGGGGGGGCTCCGGGAGCAGTTCTTC.